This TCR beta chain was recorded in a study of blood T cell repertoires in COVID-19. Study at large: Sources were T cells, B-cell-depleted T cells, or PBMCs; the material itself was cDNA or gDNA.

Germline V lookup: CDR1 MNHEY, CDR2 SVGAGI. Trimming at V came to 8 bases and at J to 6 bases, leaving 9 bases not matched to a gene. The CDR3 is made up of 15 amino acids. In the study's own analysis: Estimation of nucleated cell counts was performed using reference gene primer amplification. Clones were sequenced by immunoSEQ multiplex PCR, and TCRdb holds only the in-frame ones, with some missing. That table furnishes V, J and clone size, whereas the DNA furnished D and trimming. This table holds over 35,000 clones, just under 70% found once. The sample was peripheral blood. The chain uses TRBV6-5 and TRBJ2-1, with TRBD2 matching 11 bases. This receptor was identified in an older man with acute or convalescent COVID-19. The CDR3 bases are TGTGCCAGCGGGACTAGCGGAACGGATACCAATGAGCAGTTCTTC. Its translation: CASGTSGTDTNEQFF.